Sequencing of this T cell receptor (beta chain) was carried out in a study of beta chain features in type 1 diabetes. Unmatched junction bases numbered 7, after V lost 4 bases and J lost 5 bases. The CDR3 extends over 15 amino acids. Germline values: CDR1 MNHEY, CDR2 SMNVEV (reference sequence). Isolated RNA was reverse transcribed in full, so expressed TCRB transcripts were sequenced. Deep immunoSEQ sequencing covered naive, central memory and regulatory T cell samples. Repertoires were generated with immunoSEQ multiplex PCR, while TCRdb's copy carries only in-frame clones and drops some. The sample includes about 140,000 clones, 6.9% of them seen just once.

This rearrangement joins TRBV27 to TRBJ2-3, with 9 bases identical to TRBD1. Sequencing was performed on central memory CD4+ T cells from blood. This TCR came from a woman in her 30s in good health. The CDR3 reads CASSYPGQGVDTQYF. CDR3 nucleotide sequence: TGTGCCAGCAGTTATCCGGGACAGGGTGTAGATACGCAGTATTTT.